This TCR beta chain was profiled in a study of cytomegalovirus exposure and HLA in healthy donors. At the level of the study: The study's early data release held about 85 million unique TCRs from HLA-typed donors. General study results and limits: The listing of roughly 160 TCR beta chains classed them as cytomegalovirus-associated. TCR beta V- and J-gene trimming, according to a later analysis, was linked to a missense DCLRE1C variant.

As for this clone: What it binds is unknown.

PCR was performed using 60 Vbeta and 13 Jbeta primers. Repertoires were generated with immunoSEQ multiplex PCR, while TCRdb's copy carries only in-frame clones and drops some. The table has about 190,000 clones, roughly 80% seen once. The CDR3 has 15 amino acids. V lost 5 bases and J lost 4; bases outside the gene matches: 7. The V gene's germline CDR1 is LNHDA and CDR2 SQIVND (reference sequence). Sequencing input: PBMCs. This chain connects TRBV19 to TRBJ2-1; 8 bases match TRBD2. This receptor was taken from a man in his forties in good health and CMV-seropositive. CDR3 residues: CASSVSGGAYNEQFF. CDR3 nucleotide sequence: TGTGCCAGTAGTGTGAGCGGGGGTGCTTACAATGAGCAGTTCTTC.